This T cell receptor beta chain was profiled in a study of tumor and adjacent non-tumor tissue in lung cancer. Three rounds of nested PCR, following a modified ARM-PCR protocol, produced the TCRbeta library. MiXCR was run by TCRdb on the multiplex PCR reads, yielding one entry per CDR3 protein. Found here are roughly 75,000 distinct CDR3 sequences, around 70% of them singletons; the top ten hold about 27%. Concerning this clonotype: One end of the junction is discordant with germline, which a read error may explain.

This sample's RNA came from whole unsorted tissue. This non-tumor lung sample came from over 3 cm beyond the tumor edge. CDR3 length: 11 residues. CDR1 and CDR2 from the germline V gene are DFQATT and SNEGSKA (reference sequence). The receptor was derived from a woman in her 50s with non-small cell lung cancer. The chain couples TRBV20-1 to TRBJ2-3; no firm D call. The sequencing sample was made of distant non-tumor lung tissue. The CDR3 region is CSTTETYTQYF. CDR3 coding DNA: TGCAGTACTACGGAAACATATACGCAGTATTTC.